This entry lists 17 T cell receptor beta chains sequenced from one sample in a study of shared clonotypes between healthy human individuals. Profiling relied on immunoSEQ multiplex PCR, and the TCRdb table lists in-frame clones only, not all of them. The sample lists about 700,000 clones; roughly 94% were seen once. CD8 cells regarded as naive lacked CD45RO, were positively chosen for CCR7, and omitted terminally differentiated effector memory CD45RA+ cells. Sequenced material: naive CD8+ T cells sorted from blood. The receptors were sampled from a man under 40 in good health.

This clone showed up just a few times. The gene calls are TRBV14 and TRBJ2-3, with D uncertain. The V and J ends lost 1 base and 3 bases respectively, with 8 bases between them. The CDR3 extends over 14 amino acids. The germline V gene encodes CDR1 SGHDN and CDR2 FVKESK. CDR3 in DNA: TGTGCCAGCAGCCAAGGAGTAACGACAGATACGCAGTATTTT. This translates into CASSQGVTTDTQYF.

A remark on this clone: The sample contains more than one DNA sequence encoding this CDR3. The CDR3 nucleotides read TGTGCCAGTAGTATATACGGGGGTAGAAGCTACGAGCAGTACTTC. This sequence encodes CASSIYGGRSYEQYF. The gene calls are TRBV19 and TRBJ2-7; tentative D call: TRBD2 (6 bases). Germline CDR1 and CDR2: LNHDA and SQIVND (reference sequence). The CDR3 is made up of 15 amino acids. V dropped 2 bases and J dropped 3 bases, with 14 bases sitting between them.

A word on this clone: This sample includes further DNA sequences coding for the same CDR3. The chain has TRBV27 and TRBJ1-4; 8 bases map to TRBD1. Germline V CDR1 and CDR2: MNHEY, SMNVEV (reference sequence). Trimming at V came to 6 bases and at J to 1 base, leaving 4 bases not matched to a gene. The CDR3 is 15 amino acids. As DNA, the CDR3 is TGTGCCAGCAGCCCCAGGGGGCGAACTAATGAAAAACTGTTTTTT. Its translation: CASSPRGRTNEKLFF.

The V gene is TRBV10-1, the J gene TRBJ2-1; 7 bases are a match to TRBD2. V lost 8 bases to trimming and J lost 0 bases; unmatched junction nucleotides: 10. CDR3 length equals 16 residues. Germline CDR1 and CDR2: WNHNN and SYGVQD (reference sequence). DNA of the CDR3: TGCGCCAGCTCTCCCTTCAGCGGGAACTCCTACAATGAGCAGTTCTTC. It codes for CASSPFSGNSYNEQFF.

The count of this clone is one. This sequence joins TRBV11-2 and TRBJ1-2, with unresolved D. V was trimmed by 5 bases and J by 4 bases, leaving 14 bases between them. This CDR3 is built from 14 residues. CDR1 and CDR2 from the germline V gene are SGHAT and FQNNGV. DNA of the CDR3: TGTGCCAGCAGCCCAAGCGGATGGGGCTATGGCTACACCTTC. It encodes CASSPSGWGYGYTF.

The chain joins TRBV11-2 to TRBJ2-7; possibly TRBD1 or TRBD2 for D (5 bases each). CDR1 SGHAT and CDR2 FQNNGV come from the germline V gene. The CDR3 is made up of 14 amino acids. The V end was cut by 5 bases, the J end by 4 bases, with 15 bases between. CDR3 DNA sequence: TGTGCCAGCAGCGGGGGAGCTCCAGGTTACGAGCAGTACTTC. Its translation: CASSGGAPGYEQYF.

The chain is built from TRBV30 and TRBJ1-3; no reliable D call. The CDR3 is 15 residues long. From germline, CDR1 is GTSNPN and CDR2 SVGIG (reference sequence). V was trimmed by 2 bases and J by 0 bases, leaving 11 bases between them. CDR3 nucleotides: TGTGCCTGGAGTTCTGACGGGAGCTCTGGAAACACCATATATTTT. This gives the protein CAWSSDGSSGNTIYF.

The chain uses TRBV5-5 and TRBJ2-7, with 8 bases matching TRBD1. V lost 4 bases and J lost 0; bases outside the gene matches: 3. This CDR3 has 14 residues. Per germline, CDR1 SGHKS and CDR2 YYEKEE (reference sequence). The DNA for the CDR3 is TGTGCCAGCAGCCCCGGGACAGGCTCCTACGAGCAGTACTTC. It yields the protein CASSPGTGSYEQYF.

This chain joins TRBV11-3 and TRBJ2-1, with 8 bases fitting TRBD1. Germline CDR1 is SGHNT and CDR2 is YENEEA. The CDR3 runs to 15 residues. V lost 3 bases to trimming and J lost 5 bases; unmatched junction nucleotides: 6. CDR3 DNA sequence: TGTGCCAGCAGCTTGGAGACAGGGGATAACAATGAGCAGTTCTTC. It encodes CASSLETGDNNEQFF. Combining the CDR3 with reference TRBV11-3 and TRBJ2-1 gives the whole variable domain EAGVVQSPRYKIIEKKQPVAFWCNPISGHNTLYWYLQNLGQGPELLIRYENEEAVDDSQLPKDRFSAERLKGVDSTLKIQPAELGDSAVYLCASSLETGDNNEQFFGPGTRLTVL.

CDR3 DNA sequence: TGTGCCAGCAGTTTATCAATTGGGGCTAGCGTAAGCACAGATACGCAGTATTTT. It encodes CASSLSIGASVSTDTQYF. This chain connects TRBV27 to TRBJ2-3, with D possibly TRBD2 on 6 matching bases. Germline V gene lookup returns CDR1 MNHEY and CDR2 SMNVEV (reference sequence). The CDR3 length is 18 residues. Deletions cut 0 bases from V and 0 bases from J, with 16 bases between.

The chain carries TRBV2 and TRBJ2-1; the D gene is possibly TRBD2 (6 bases). V dropped 4 bases and J dropped 0 bases, with 13 bases sitting between them. Germline V CDR1 and CDR2: SNHLY, FYNNEI. This CDR3 has 16 residues. The CDR3 is CASSGGRDRSYNEQFF. CDR3 coding DNA: TGTGCCAGCAGTGGTGGGCGGGACCGCTCCTACAATGAGCAGTTCTTC.

V and J are TRBV7-2 and TRBJ1-1; 7 bases match TRBD1. CDR3 length equals 18 residues. With 5 bases clipped from V and 0 bases from J, the junction kept 15 bases outside the gene matches. In germline, CDR1 is SGHTA, CDR2 FQGNSA. CDR3 in amino acids: CASSRHRGMGFMNTEAFF. The CDR3 nucleotides read TGTGCCAGCAGCAGACACAGGGGCATGGGTTTTATGAACACTGAAGCTTTCTTT.

This chain links TRBV15 with TRBJ2-3, with 7 bases identical to TRBD1. Germline-derived CDR1 and CDR2 are LNHNV and YYDKDF (reference sequence). J gave up 1 base and V 5 bases, and 12 bases lay outside the gene matches. This CDR3 spans 17 amino acids. The CDR3 nucleotides read TGTGCCACCAGCGGAAGCTACAGGGGACCGGGCACAGATACGCAGTATTTT. Translating it yields CATSGSYRGPGTDTQYF. The whole variable domain, filled in from reference TRBV15 and TRBJ2-3, reads DAMVIQNPRYQVTQFGKPVTLSCSQTLNHNVMYWYQQKSSQAPKLLFHYYDKDFNNEADTPDNFQSRRPNTSFCFLDIRSPGLGDTAMYLCATSGSYRGPGTDTQYFGPGTRLTVL.

This clone has a single count. The rearrangement links TRBV13 to TRBJ2-3, with TRBD2 identical over 12 bases. Germline values: CDR1 PRHDT, CDR2 FYEKMQ (reference sequence). The CDR3 is 18 amino acids. The J segment lost 1 base and the V segment lost 0 bases, leaving 5 bases of the junction unmatched. The CDR3 protein is CASSLGLAGGSGTDTQYF. CDR3 nucleotides: TGTGCCAGCAGCTTAGGGCTAGCGGGAGGGTCCGGCACAGATACGCAGTATTTT. The full variable domain, rest sourced from reference TRBV13 and TRBJ2-3, is AAGVIQSPRHLIKEKRETATLKCYPIPRHDTVYWYQQGPGQDPQFLISFYEKMQSDKGSIPDRFSAQQFSDYHSELNMSSLELGDSALYFCASSLGLAGGSGTDTQYFGPGTRLTVL.

The chain has TRBV6-1 and TRBJ2-7; 7 bases agree with TRBD2. Looked up from germline, CDR1 is MNHNS and CDR2 is SASEGT. The CDR3 consists of 15 residues. V was pared by 1 base and J by 3 bases, with 6 bases of the junction left unmatched. The CDR3 here is CASSEEASGFYEQYF. The DNA for the CDR3 is TGTGCCAGCAGTGAAGAGGCTAGCGGATTCTACGAGCAGTACTTC.

This chain connects TRBV4-2 to TRBJ2-7, with 8 bases identical to TRBD2. Looked up from germline, CDR1 is LGHNA and CDR2 is YNFKEQ. J lost 0 bases, V lost 4 bases, and 8 bases had no gene match. This CDR3 has 16 amino acids. Here the CDR3 reads CASSPTGGTSSYEQYF. The CDR3 DNA sequence: TGTGCCAGCAGCCCGACGGGGGGGACGAGCTCCTACGAGCAGTACTTC.

The count of this clone is one. The chain is built from TRBV14 and TRBJ2-1; D is unclear. The length of the CDR3 is 14 residues. Per the germline V gene, CDR1 is SGHDN and CDR2 is FVKESK. Trimming removed 8 bases from V and 0 bases from J, with 11 bases in between. The CDR3 region has the DNA TGTGCCAGCTCAGTTTTCGACTCCTACAATGAGCAGTTCTTC. Its protein product is CASSVFDSYNEQFF.